These 25 T cell receptor beta chains were sequenced from one sample in a study of blood T cell repertoires in COVID-19. The table came from immunoSEQ multiplex PCR; TCRdb's copy has only in-frame clones and leaves some out. The sample includes roughly 250,000 clones, 65% to 90% of them seen just once. Material: peripheral blood. These receptor sequences come from a woman aged 60-70 years with active or convalescent COVID-19.

The chain links TRBV6-5 to TRBJ1-1; D perhaps matches TRBD1 (6 bases). Germline assignment: CDR1 MNHEY and CDR2 SVGAGI. This CDR3 is built from 13 residues. V lost 8 bases and J lost 7, with 17 bases in between. CDR3 residues: CASRALGAGEAFF. In DNA, the CDR3 is TGTGCCAGCCGCGCCCTGGGGGCTGGTGAAGCTTTCTTT.

V is TRBV7-9 and J is TRBJ1-5; TRBD1 might be the D (6 bases). There are 15 residues in the CDR3. V lost 1 base, J lost 0 bases, and 7 bases lay in between. In germline, CDR1 is SEHNR, CDR2 FQNEAQ (reference sequence). This CDR3 reads CASSLVGASNQPQHF. The CDR3 DNA reads TGTGCCAGCAGCTTAGTGGGGGCTAGCAATCAGCCCCAGCATTTT.

This clone has only a few counts. The chain combines TRBV13 with TRBJ2-5; 8 nucleotides agree with TRBD1. The CDR3 spans 16 residues. In germline, CDR1 is PRHDT, CDR2 FYEKMQ (reference sequence). V dropped 3 bases and J dropped 0; count of bases not matched to a gene: 6. The CDR3 loop is CASSLEGTGDQETQYF. CDR3 nucleotides: TGTGCCAGCAGCTTGGAAGGGACAGGAGACCAAGAGACCCAGTACTTC.

Remarks on this clone: The sample has other DNA sequences that encode this CDR3 too. The CDR3 DNA reads TGCAGCGTAGGACAGGGGACCTACGAGCAGTACTTC. Residues: CSVGQGTYEQYF. The J gene is TRBJ2-7, the V gene TRBV29-1; TRBD1 aligns across 9 bases. The CDR3 runs 12 residues. CDR1 and CDR2 (germline): SQVTM, ANQGSEA. The trim removed 6 bases at V and 2 bases at J, leaving 2 bases unmatched.

The chain carries TRBV4-1 and TRBJ1-4, with D possibly being TRBD1 (5 bases). The CDR3 runs to 14 residues. Germline assignment: CDR1 MGHRA and CDR2 YSYEKL. V was trimmed by 4 bases and J by 4 bases, leaving 10 bases between them. This chain's CDR3 is CASSRHRINEKLFF. CDR3 sequence (DNA): TGCGCCAGCAGCCGCCACAGGATTAATGAAAAACTGTTTTTT.

The rearrangement joins TRBV4-1 to TRBJ1-5; D perhaps matches TRBD1 (5 bases). Germline loops: CDR1 MGHRA, CDR2 YSYEKL. CDR3 length: 16 amino acids. Trimming cost V 0 bases and J 4 bases, with 13 bases left between them. DNA for the CDR3: TGCGCCAGCAGCCAAGATCCAGGACAACCAAATCAGCCCCAGCATTTT. The encoded protein is CASSQDPGQPNQPQHF.

The rearrangement uses TRBV5-5 and TRBJ1-4; tentative D call: TRBD1 (5 bases). This CDR3 is 11 amino acids long. Germline V gives CDR1 SGHKS, CDR2 YYEKEE (reference sequence). Deletions cut 0 bases from V and 11 bases from J, with 5 bases between. The CDR3 DNA reads as TGTGCCAGCAGCTTGGCAGGGAAACTGTTTTTT. Its protein is CASSLAGKLFF.

The CDR3 is CASSLAHRGRQETQYF. Here the CDR3 DNA reads TGTGCCAGCAGCTTAGCGCACAGGGGGCGGCAAGAGACCCAGTACTTC. V gene TRBV7-9 combines with J gene TRBJ2-5, with 9 bases that match TRBD1. Germline loops: CDR1 SEHNR, CDR2 FQNEAQ (reference sequence). The length of the CDR3 is 16 residues. The junction had 4 bases not matched to a gene; V was cut back by 0 bases and J by 2 bases.

This chain uses TRBV9 with TRBJ2-5; TRBD2 aligns across 16 bases. CDR1 is SGDLS, CDR2 YYNGEE, per germline. The CDR3 length is 19 residues. Losses at the gene ends were 4 bases for V and 2 bases for J; bases not matched to a gene: 11. CDR3 nucleotides: TGTGCCAGCAGCCCCCGACCCGGGACTAGCGGGGGGGCTCAAGAGACCCAGTACTTC. It specifies CASSPRPGTSGGAQETQYF.

The genes are TRBV25-1 and TRBJ1-1, with D tentatively TRBD1 (5 bases). This CDR3 comprises 12 residues. V lost 5 bases, J lost 5 bases, and 9 bases lay in between. Germline V gene data show CDR1 as MGHDK and CDR2 as SYGVNS. The CDR3 nucleotides read TGTGCCAGCAGTACCAGGGTGACTGAAGCTTTCTTT. Protein: CASSTRVTEAFF.

Concerning this clone itself: Other DNA variants within this sample encode the same CDR3. The chain combines TRBV6-6 with TRBJ1-4; no reliable D call. Germline CDR1 is MNHNY and CDR2 is SVGAGI (reference sequence). This CDR3 has 12 residues. V lost 6 bases, J lost 5 bases, and 7 bases lay in between. The CDR3 protein is CASSPGNEKLFF. The DNA of the CDR3 is TGTGCCAGCAGCCCCGGGAATGAAAAACTGTTTTTT.

V is TRBV25-1 and J is TRBJ1-4; 12 positions match TRBD1. V was pared by 5 bases and J by 8 bases, with 9 bases of the junction left unmatched. The CDR3 runs to 16 residues. Looked up from germline, CDR1 is MGHDK and CDR2 is SYGVNS. In DNA, the CDR3 is TGTGCCAGCAGTATCGGGACAGGGGGCGTCGGAGAAAAACTGTTTTTT. Its protein product is CASSIGTGGVGEKLFF.

The chain has TRBV14 and TRBJ2-3, with TRBD2 identical over 7 bases. J gave up 0 bases and V 1 base, and 4 bases lay outside the gene matches. Germline V gives CDR1 SGHDN, CDR2 FVKESK. CDR3 length equals 16 residues. CDR3 bases: TGTGCCAGCAGCCAAGGTGGCGGGGGAAGCACAGATACGCAGTATTTT. Its protein is CASSQGGGGSTDTQYF.

The V gene is TRBV21-1, the J gene TRBJ2-7; TRBD2, the table's D call, was not compared with the DNA. TRBV21-1 is a known pseudogene. The length of the CDR3 is 18 residues. The CDR3 spells CASSKGSIVDSRPYEQYF. CDR3 nucleotide sequence: TGTGCCAGCAGCAAAGGCTCAATTGTGGACTCACGACCCTACGAGCAGTACTTC.

This chain connects TRBV29-1 to TRBJ1-1; D gene uncertain. The germline V gene has CDR1 SQVTM and CDR2 ANQGSEA. V dropped 4 bases and J dropped 1 base, with 13 bases sitting between them. There are 14 residues in the CDR3. In DNA form, the CDR3 reads TGCAGCGTTGCCTCCAACAACAAGAACACTGAAGCTTTCTTT. Translated: CSVASNNKNTEAFF.

V usage is TRBV7-6 and J usage is TRBJ2-3; 12 nucleotides line up with TRBD2. The germline V gene has CDR1 SGHVS and CDR2 FNYEAQ. V shed 5 bases, J shed 2 bases, and the junction held 5 bases outside the gene matches. The CDR3 totals 16 residues. The CDR3: CASSPTSGGSTDTQYF. CDR3 nucleotides: TGTGCCAGCAGCCCCACTAGCGGGGGGTCCACAGATACGCAGTATTTT.

The J gene is TRBJ1-5, the V gene TRBV18; D may be TRBD1 (6 bases). The CDR3 is 16 amino acids. Trimming cost V 3 bases and J 3 bases, with 15 bases left between them. CDR1 is KGHSH and CDR2 is LQKENI in the germline V gene. The CDR3 reads CASSPNWNRDNQPQHF. The CDR3 nucleotides read TGTGCCAGCTCACCGAACTGGAACAGGGACAATCAGCCCCAGCATTTT.

V gene TRBV3-1 (or the pseudogene TRBV3-2) combines with J gene TRBJ1-6; a possible D gene is TRBD1 (6 bases). From germline, CDR1 is LGHDT and CDR2 YNNKEL (reference sequence). V gave up 5 bases and J gave up 5 bases, with 10 bases separating them. The CDR3 totals 14 residues. The CDR3 coding sequence is TGTGCCAGCAGCTTTGGACAGAATAATTCACCCCTCCACTTT. It is translated as CASSFGQNNSPLHF.

This chain joins TRBV9 and TRBJ2-5; tentative D call: TRBD1 (5 bases). The CDR3 has 15 residues. Trimming left V 4 bases short and J 1 base short, with 14 bases between. Germline lookup yields CDR1 SGDLS and CDR2 YYNGEE. CDR3 coding DNA: TGTGCCAGCAGCTTTGGACACTGGGCCCAAGAGACCCAGTACTTC. Translated: CASSFGHWAQETQYF.

The chain couples TRBV5-1 to TRBJ2-1; 8 nucleotides agree with TRBD1. The germline V gene has CDR1 SGHRS and CDR2 YFSETQ. V trimming: 4 bases; J trimming: 0 bases; junction bases outside the gene matches: 12. This CDR3 is built from 18 residues. The CDR3 DNA is TGCGCCAGCAGCAGGGAGCCCTCAGGGGGCCGCTCCTACAATGAGCAGTTCTTC. It translates to CASSREPSGGRSYNEQFF.

V gene TRBV19 combines with J gene TRBJ2-3, with D possibly matching TRBD2 (7 bases). The CDR3 is 15 residues long. The V and J ends lost 3 bases and 5 bases respectively, with 15 bases between them. Germline assignment: CDR1 LNHDA and CDR2 SQIVND (reference sequence). The CDR3 reads CASSMGGGLVDTQYF. CDR3 DNA sequence: TGTGCCAGTAGTATGGGAGGGGGGTTGGTAGATACGCAGTATTTT.

The chain uses TRBV6-5 and TRBJ1-2; perhaps TRBD1 as D (6 bases). Germline V gene sequence: CDR1 MNHEY, CDR2 SVGAGI. The CDR3 is 15 residues long. The V gene lost 7 bases and the J gene lost 2 bases, with 17 bases spanning the gap. The DNA of the CDR3 is TGTGCCAGCACCCCTACGCAGGGGAGAAACTATGGCTACACCTTC. Its protein is CASTPTQGRNYGYTF.

The rearrangement joins TRBV9 to TRBJ2-5, with D possibly TRBD1 on 5 matching bases. V lost 0 bases and J lost 9, with 9 bases in between. The CDR3 contains 12 residues. Germline CDR1 and CDR2: SGDLS and YYNGEE. The CDR3 DNA is TGTGCCAGCAGCGTAGATCCAGGGCCCCAGTACTTC. Translation gives CASSVDPGPQYF.

This clone has a single count. The genes are TRBV6-5 and TRBJ2-1; D is perhaps TRBD1 (6 bases). Germline loops: CDR1 MNHEY, CDR2 SVGAGI. The CDR3 is 12 amino acids. V gave up 0 bases and J gave up 12 bases, with 9 bases separating them. The CDR3 bases are TGTGCCAGCAGTTACTCGCAGGGGAGGCAGTTCTTC. Translation: CASSYSQGRQFF.

The chain joins TRBV11-2 to TRBJ2-7, with D possibly matching TRBD2 (6 bases). The CDR3 extends over 14 amino acids. Germline V lookup: CDR1 SGHAT, CDR2 FQNNGV. Trimming took off 3 bases at V and 3 bases at J, with 12 bases between the two ends. CDR3 sequence: CASSLSPGVYEQYF. In DNA form, the CDR3 reads TGTGCCAGCAGCTTGTCCCCGGGAGTCTACGAGCAGTACTTC. The variable domain in full, completed from reference TRBV11-2 and TRBJ2-7, reads EAGVAQSPRYKIIEKRQSVAFWCNPISGHATLYWYQQILGQGPKLLIQFQNNGVVDDSQLPKDRFSAERLKGVDSTLKIQPAKLEDSAVYLCASSLSPGVYEQYFGPGTRLTVT.